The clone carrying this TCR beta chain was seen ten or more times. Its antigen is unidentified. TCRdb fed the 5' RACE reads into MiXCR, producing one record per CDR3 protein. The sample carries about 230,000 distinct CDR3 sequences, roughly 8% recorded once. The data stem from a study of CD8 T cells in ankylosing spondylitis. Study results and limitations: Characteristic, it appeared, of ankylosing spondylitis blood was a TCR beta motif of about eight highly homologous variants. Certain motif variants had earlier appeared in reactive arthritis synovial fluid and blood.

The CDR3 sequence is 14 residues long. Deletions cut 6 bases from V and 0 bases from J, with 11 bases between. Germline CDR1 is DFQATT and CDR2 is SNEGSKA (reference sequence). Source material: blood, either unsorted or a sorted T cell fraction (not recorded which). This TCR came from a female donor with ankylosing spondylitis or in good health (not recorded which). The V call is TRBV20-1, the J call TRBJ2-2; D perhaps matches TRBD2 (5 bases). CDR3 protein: CSASKAANTGELFF. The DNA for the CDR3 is TGCAGTGCCTCGAAAGCGGCGAACACCGGGGAGCTGTTTTTT.